The 11 T cell receptor beta chains reported below all come from one sample, sequenced in a study of blood T cells in healthy people across ages. A second roughly 6 to 11 cycle PCR used barcoded and J-beta primers. MiXCR, run by TCRdb on the 5' RACE reads, gives a single entry per CDR3 protein. This table holds 380,000 or so distinct CDR3 sequences, roughly half found once. The sample consisted of blood. The source is a man aged 55 to 70 in good health.

This clonotype was seen only a few times. The chain employs TRBV20-1 and TRBJ2-1, with 10 bases matching TRBD1. The J segment lost 7 bases and the V segment lost 6 bases, leaving 9 bases of the junction unmatched. The CDR3 contains 14 residues. The germline V gene has CDR1 DFQATT and CDR2 SNEGSKA (reference sequence). The CDR3, as DNA: TGCAGTGCGGTCCCGGGACAGGGGACGAATGAGCAGTTCTTC. This translates into CSAVPGQGTNEQFF.

There are a few counts of this clonotype. V is TRBV5-1 and J is TRBJ2-5; 8 bases line up with TRBD2. Germline values: CDR1 SGHRS, CDR2 YFSETQ. This CDR3 has 15 amino acids. Trimming cost V 1 base and J 3 bases; bases outside gene matches: 5. In nucleotides, the CDR3 is TGCGCCAGCAGCTTGTCCGGGAGGGCTGAAGAGACCCAGTACTTC. It is translated as CASSLSGRAEETQYF.

This chain joins TRBV20-1 and TRBJ1-1; the D gene is possibly TRBD1 (5 bases). V lost 8 bases, J lost 5 bases, and 12 bases lay in between. The CDR3 is 11 amino acids. Germline loops: CDR1 DFQATT, CDR2 SNEGSKA (reference sequence). DNA of the CDR3: TGCAGTCCTCGGGGGGGGACTGAAGCTTTCTTT. Translated, it gives CSPRGGTEAFF.

This clonotype turned up a few times. This chain uses TRBV7-3 with TRBJ2-2, with 7 positions matching TRBD1. The J segment lost 6 bases and the V segment lost 3 bases, leaving 10 bases of the junction unmatched. Germline V gene sequence: CDR1 SGHTA, CDR2 FQGTGA. CDR3 size: 16 residues. The CDR3 coding sequence is TGTGCCAGCAGCTTGGAAGGGGGCGCTGGGGCCGGGGAGCTGTTTTTT. Its translation is CASSLEGGAGAGELFF.

This clonotype was seen only a few times. CDR3 sequence reads: CAISETTGSTDTQYF. CDR3 in DNA: TGTGCCATCAGTGAGACTACAGGGAGCACAGATACGCAGTATTTT. The chain couples TRBV10-3 to TRBJ2-3; tentatively, D is TRBD1 (6 bases). The CDR3 runs to 15 residues. V was cut by 2 bases and J by 0 bases, with 9 bases left in between. CDR1 and CDR2 (germline): ENHRY, SYGVKD.

This clonotype has a handful of counts. The chain links TRBV29-1 to TRBJ2-7; 10 bases agree with TRBD1. The CDR3 spans 12 residues. Germline loops: CDR1 SQVTM, CDR2 ANQGSEA. V shed 6 bases, J shed 6 bases, and the junction held 5 bases outside the gene matches. The CDR3: CSVSGQGTEQYF. The CDR3 nucleotides read TGCAGCGTGTCGGGACAGGGGACCGAGCAGTACTTC.

This clonotype was observed at least ten times. The rearrangement links TRBV6-4 to TRBJ2-1, with D maybe TRBD2 (7 bases). Germline V gives CDR1 MRHNA, CDR2 SNTAGT. The CDR3 sequence is 15 residues long. V lost 2 bases and J lost 8, with 16 bases in between. The CDR3: CASSDRGGGVHEQFF. CDR3 DNA sequence: TGTGCCAGCAGTGACAGAGGGGGAGGGGTGCATGAGCAGTTCTTC.

This clonotype was detected a few times. The chain carries TRBV20-1 and TRBJ2-4; 7 nucleotides agree with TRBD1. Germline V CDR1 and CDR2: DFQATT, SNEGSKA (reference sequence). The CDR3 extends over 15 amino acids. After removal of 6 bases from V and 4 bases from J, the junction contained 12 bases not matched to a gene. The CDR3 region is CSATLARGQKNIQYF. The CDR3 DNA sequence: TGCAGTGCCACACTGGCGAGGGGGCAGAAAAACATTCAGTACTTC.

The sample holds a few counts of this clonotype. The V and J genes are TRBV7-9 and TRBJ2-7; D is ambiguous. The CDR3 contains 12 residues. Between the trimmed V and J ends, which lost 10 bases and 2 bases, there was a span of 12 bases. Germline V CDR1 and CDR2: SEHNR, FQNEAQ (reference sequence). CDR3 nucleotide sequence: TGTGCCATCGCTCCGGACCCCTACGAGCAGTACTTC. Translation: CAIAPDPYEQYF.

The table lists this clonotype with a count of one. The V call is TRBV12-3 or TRBV12-4, the J call TRBJ2-1; weak D call: TRBD2 (6 bases). The CDR3 runs to 20 residues. V lost 7 bases and J lost 9, with 37 bases in between. The CDR3 spells CASNPSLGRTNFVGQGEQFF. The DNA of the CDR3 is TGTGCCAGCAACCCCTCCCTGGGGAGGACCAACTTTGTGGGGCAGGGTGAGCAGTTCTTC.

With respect to this clonotype: At one end the junction does not follow the germline gene, possibly because of a read error. The chain combines TRBV20-1 with TRBJ2-5; the D call may be TRBD1 or TRBD2 (5 bases each). Per germline, CDR1 DFQATT and CDR2 SNEGSKA (reference sequence). The CDR3 is 16 amino acids. CDR3 sequence reads: CSARDMTRGDQETQYF. CDR3 coding DNA: TGCAGTGCGAGAGATATGACGAGGGGTGACCAAGAGACCCAGTACTTC.